This entry lists 22 T cell receptor beta chains sequenced from one sample in a study of T cell repertoires in cytomegalovirus infection. MiXCR was run by TCRdb on the reads, yielding one entry per CDR3 protein. The table shows under 95,000 distinct CDR3 sequences, with approximately 43% occurring only once. These receptors' antigens are unknown. The input for sequencing was CD8+ T cells from cultured PBMCs, taken from culture after CMV antigen stimulation. The receptors were gathered from a human donor in good health (CMV status not recorded). Some clones in this sample may be carry-over from other donors' samples.

This clonotype has just a few counts. This chain connects TRBV27 to TRBJ1-1, with D unclear. This CDR3 comprises 14 residues. CDR1 is MNHEY, CDR2 SMNVEV, per germline (reference sequence). V lost 1 base to trimming and J lost 6 bases, with 12 bases between them. CDR3 nucleotides: TGTGCCAGCAGTTTATACCCGGGGAGGCCTGAAGCTTTCTTT. Encoded protein: CASSLYPGRPEAFF.

V is TRBV6-2 or TRBV6-3 and J is TRBJ2-7; the D gene is possibly TRBD2 (6 bases). V was pared by 7 bases and J by 2 bases, with 15 bases between. The germline CDR1 and CDR2 sequences are MNHEY and SVGEGT. This CDR3 contains 14 residues. The CDR3 nucleotides are TGTGCCAGCACCTACGGAGGGGCCCCCTACGAGCAGTACTTC. Its translation is CASTYGGAPYEQYF.

The chain links TRBV27 to TRBJ2-1; 8 bases align to TRBD2. With 7 bases clipped from V and 3 bases from J, the junction kept 14 bases outside the gene matches. CDR1 is MNHEY, CDR2 SMNVEV, per germline (reference sequence). This CDR3 region has 17 residues. CDR3 region: CASTLIVSGRGYNEQFF. The CDR3 bases are TGTGCCAGCACCCTAATAGTGAGCGGGAGAGGCTACAATGAGCAGTTCTTC.

The rearrangement uses TRBV20-1 and TRBJ2-1, with unresolved D. V was pared by 5 bases and J by 0 bases, with 11 bases between. CDR3 size: 14 residues. Germline loops: CDR1 DFQATT, CDR2 SNEGSKA (reference sequence). The CDR3 protein is CSAFDVSSYNEQFF. The DNA of the CDR3 is TGCAGTGCTTTTGACGTGAGCTCCTACAATGAGCAGTTCTTC.

The V call is TRBV4-2, the J call TRBJ2-4; the D is unclear. Looked up from germline, CDR1 is LGHNA and CDR2 is YNFKEQ. The CDR3 runs to 15 residues. Trimming took 1 base from V and 3 from J, leaving 10 bases between them. CDR3 DNA sequence: TGTGCCAGCAGCCAAGGGTTAGAAGGCAAAAACATTCAGTACTTC. Residues: CASSQGLEGKNIQYF.

This clonotype appeared a few times. The chain uses TRBV7-6 and TRBJ2-3; D uncertain. V lost 5 bases, J lost 1 base, and 13 bases lay in between. The CDR3 is 15 residues long. The germline V gene has CDR1 SGHVS and CDR2 FNYEAQ. The CDR3 loop reads CASSPVVSGTDTQYF. CDR3 nucleotide sequence: TGTGCCAGCAGCCCGGTGGTTTCTGGCACAGATACGCAGTATTTT.

J is TRBJ2-1 and V is TRBV27; D not certain. In germline, CDR1 is MNHEY, CDR2 SMNVEV (reference sequence). Trimming cost V 3 bases and J 5 bases, with 17 bases left between them. This CDR3 is 16 amino acids long. This CDR3 is CASSFLSDLRDNEQFF. The CDR3 coding sequence is TGTGCCAGCAGTTTCCTCAGTGATCTTAGGGACAATGAGCAGTTCTTC.

This clonotype is a singleton in its sample. V and J are TRBV5-4 and TRBJ2-1; 15 positions match TRBD2. V trimming: 4 bases; J trimming: 6 bases; junction bases outside the gene matches: 5. The CDR3 runs to 16 residues. Germline V CDR1 and CDR2: SGHNT, YYREEE (reference sequence). The CDR3 protein is CASSPGTSGRFNEQFF. For the CDR3, the DNA is TGTGCCAGCAGCCCCGGGACTAGCGGGAGGTTCAATGAGCAGTTCTTC.

The chain uses TRBV27 and TRBJ1-4; the match to TRBD1 covers 8 bases. Germline trimming cut 9 bases from V and 3 bases from J; bases unmatched to any gene: 6. CDR3 size: 14 residues. The V gene's germline CDR1 is MNHEY and CDR2 SMNVEV (reference sequence). The CDR3 is CASPRQGPNEKLFF. The CDR3 DNA is TGTGCCAGTCCTCGACAGGGGCCTAATGAAAAACTGTTTTTT.

The chain employs TRBV11-2 and TRBJ1-2; unclear D gene. The CDR3 spans 13 residues. Germline assignment: CDR1 SGHAT and CDR2 FQNNGV. Trimming cost V 1 base and J 4 bases, with 7 bases left between them. CDR3: CASSLGTIYGYTF. DNA for the CDR3: TGTGCCAGCAGCTTAGGGACGATCTATGGCTACACCTTC.

On this clonotype itself: Sequence at one end of the junction differs from germline and may be a read error. Here the CDR3 reads CASSSRGTWELFF. The CDR3 nucleotides are TGTGCTAGCAGCTCCAGGGGAACCTGGGAGCTGTTTTTT. V usage is TRBV13 and J usage is TRBJ2-2, with D possibly matching TRBD1 (6 bases). This CDR3 region has 13 residues. Germline CDR1 reads PRHDT; CDR2 reads FYEKMQ (reference sequence).

The chain joins TRBV5-1 to TRBJ2-1; D ambiguous. Trimming pared 4 bases from V and 0 bases from J, leaving 11 bases between. The germline CDR1 and CDR2 sequences are SGHRS and YFSETQ. The CDR3 is made up of 15 amino acids. In nucleotides, the CDR3 is TGCGCCAGCAGCCTGGATGCTAGCTCCTACAATGAGCAGTTCTTC. Translated, it gives CASSLDASSYNEQFF.

The rearrangement uses TRBV7-8 and TRBJ2-5, with TRBD2 matching over 11 bases. The CDR3 has 18 residues. Trimming cost V 2 bases and J 4 bases; bases outside gene matches: 12. CDR1 and CDR2 from the germline V gene are SGHVS and FQNEAQ. CDR3 bases: TGTGCCAGCAGCTTAAGTCTAGCGGGGGGCCCTCGGGGAGAGACCCAGTACTTC. It codes for CASSLSLAGGPRGETQYF.

This clonotype was counted between two and nine times. This chain links TRBV6-1 with TRBJ1-3, with a weak D call TRBD1 (5 bases). V lost 3 bases and J 0 bases, leaving 12 bases between the germline ends. Per germline, CDR1 MNHNS and CDR2 SASEGT. The CDR3 covers 16 residues. The CDR3 is CASSEGDASSGNTIYF. Here the CDR3 DNA reads TGTGCCAGCAGTGAGGGGGACGCTAGCTCTGGAAACACCATATATTTT.

The table lists this clonotype with a few counts. V is TRBV6-1 and J is TRBJ2-1, with 10 bases that match TRBD2. Germline V lookup: CDR1 MNHNS, CDR2 SASEGT. Trimming took 5 bases from V and 6 from J; bases not matched to a gene: 7. The CDR3 is made up of 15 amino acids. CDR3 loop: CASSKVSSGSNEQFF. The CDR3 coding sequence is TGTGCCAGCAGTAAGGTTTCTAGCGGGAGCAATGAGCAGTTCTTC.

As for this clonotype: One junction end does not reproduce the germline sequence, and a read error may be involved. The chain recombines TRBV7-9 with TRBJ2-1; tentative D call: TRBD1 (5 bases). CDR1 is SEHNR and CDR2 is FQNEAQ in the germline V gene (reference sequence). This CDR3 spans 15 amino acids. This CDR3 is CSSSLDWAVSGEQFF. For the CDR3, the DNA is TGTTCCAGCAGCTTAGACTGGGCTGTTTCAGGGGAGCAGTTCTTC.

This clonotype has ten or more counts. The genes are TRBV7-9 and TRBJ1-4; D ambiguous. In germline, CDR1 is SEHNR, CDR2 FQNEAQ (reference sequence). V lost 3 bases to trimming and J lost 2 bases, with 7 bases between them. The CDR3 spans 14 residues. The CDR3 DNA follows: TGTGCCAGCAGCTTTTTACAGACTAATGAAAAACTGTTTTTT. Its protein product is CASSFLQTNEKLFF.

This clonotype occurred a few times. The chain has TRBV6-8 and TRBJ2-5; D unclear. The germline V gene has CDR1 MNHGY and CDR2 SAAAGT. CDR3 length: 11 residues. V was pared by 5 bases and J by 4 bases, with 5 bases between. CDR3 region: CASSASETQYF. DNA of the CDR3: TGTGCCAGCAGTGCCTCAGAGACCCAGTACTTC.

The chain joins TRBV7-3 to TRBJ2-2; 7 bases match TRBD2. This CDR3 contains 17 residues. CDR1 is SGHTA and CDR2 is FQGTGA in the germline V gene. Trimming removed 5 bases from V and 1 base from J; junction bases left unmatched: 10. CDR3 in DNA: TGTGCCAGCAGCCCCACTGGATGGGGGGGGAACACCGGGGAGCTGTTTTTT. Its protein is CASSPTGWGGNTGELFF.

This clonotype turned up a few times. The chain recombines TRBV28 with TRBJ2-3; a weak D match, TRBD2 (5 bases). Germline CDR1 and CDR2: MDHEN and SYDVKM. Trimming pared 6 bases from V and 4 bases from J, leaving 20 bases between. CDR3 length: 16 residues. CDR3 residues: CASSPLVGSLADTQYF. CDR3 coding DNA: TGTGCCAGCAGCCCACTAGTAGGGTCACTCGCAGATACGCAGTATTTT.

This sequence joins TRBV7-2 and TRBJ1-6; D gene uncertain. Germline CDR1 reads SGHTA; CDR2 reads FQGNSA. Trimming stripped 1 base from V and 8 bases from J, with 12 bases between. The length of the CDR3 is 15 residues. CDR3 DNA sequence: TGTGCCAGCAGCTTAGTTCCGCAGAGGGATTCACCCCTCCACTTT. Encoded protein: CASSLVPQRDSPLHF. The full variable domain, its missing parts supplied by reference TRBV7-2 and TRBJ1-6, is GAGVSQSPSNKVTEKGKDVELRCDPISGHTALYWYRQSLGQGLEFLIYFQGNSAPDKSGLPSDRFSAERTGGSVSTLTIQRTQQEDSAVYLCASSLVPQRDSPLHFGNGTRLTVT.

This clonotype has more than one count but fewer than ten. V is TRBV7-2 and J is TRBJ1-5; 8 bases agree with TRBD1. V shed 5 bases and J 8 bases; nucleotides not matched to a gene: 8. The CDR3 runs to 14 residues. Germline-derived CDR1 and CDR2 are SGHTA and FQGNSA. CDR3 in amino acids: CASSLQGAGEPQHF. Here the CDR3 DNA reads TGTGCCAGCAGCCTCCAGGGGGCTGGGGAGCCCCAGCATTTT.